This TCR beta chain is drawn from a study of blood T cell dynamics during melanoma immunotherapy. The protocol was immunoSEQ multiplex PCR, while the TCRdb copy is restricted to in-frame clones and leaves out a portion. In the table there are about 12,000 clones, 88% of which are singletons. The CDR3 runs to 16 residues. Germline V gene sequence: CDR1 LGHNA, CDR2 YNFKEQ. V dropped 0 bases and J dropped 4 bases, with 12 bases sitting between them. Specified time point: week 3, after first cycle of checkpoint inhibitor. The chain links TRBV4-2 to TRBJ2-2, with D possibly matching TRBD2 (6 bases). The clonotype comes from a human donor with melanoma. The sample consisted of blood, taken from a patient treated with checkpoint blockade. CDR3 in amino acids: CASSQDQQGGTGELFF. CDR3 nucleotide sequence: TGTGCCAGCAGCCAAGATCAGCAGGGAGGCACCGGGGAGCTGTTTTTT.